This is a list of T cell receptor beta chains from one sample in a study of cytomegalovirus exposure and HLA in healthy donors. Profiled with immunoSEQ multiplex PCR; TCRdb holds only in-frame clones, not every one. The sample contains under 400,000 clones, approximately 85% of which appear only once. The sequencing sample was made of PBMCs. The receptors were gathered from a man younger than 45 in good health and CMV-seronegative. The CDR3 runs from the conserved cysteine through the conserved F or W. A D gene is named only where the DNA matches it firmly. Size is omitted from some rows. Given values are once, few, many or a class for expanded clones.

>17|TRBV10-2|TRBD1|TRBJ1-2|-
TGCGCCAGCAGTGAGTCAAGGGAGAGGACAGGGGTGGATGGCTACACCTTC
CASSESRERTGVDGYTF
>14|TRBV18|TRBD2|TRBJ2-1|-
TGTGCCAGCGGGACTAGCGGGGGTCACAATGAGCAGTTCTTC
CASGTSGGHNEQFF
>17|TRBV30|TRBD1|TRBJ1-2|once
TGTGCCTGGAGTGGCATCTATGGGGGGACAGGTCACTATGGCTACACCTTC
CAWSGIYGGTGHYGYTF
>15|TRBV2|-|TRBJ2-1|-
TGTGCCAGCAGTAGACAATGGTCTTCCTACAATGAGCAGTTCTTC
CASSRQWSSYNEQFF
>15|TRBV25-1|-|TRBJ1-2|-
TGTGCCAGCAGAGGGACGGAGGGGACTAACTATGGCTACACCTTC
CASRGTEGTNYGYTF
>13|TRBV9|TRBD1|TRBJ1-2|-
TGTGCCAGCAGCGCCCTAGGGGGCAACGGCTACACCTTC
CASSALGGNGYTF
>13|TRBV7-2|-|TRBJ1-5|-
TGTGCCAGCAGCTTCCAGGGGAATCAGCCCCAGCATTTT
CASSFQGNQPQHF
>15|TRBV4-1|-|TRBJ2-7|-
TGCGCCAGCAGCCAAGAGCTCGGGAGAACCTACGAGCAGTACTTC
CASSQELGRTYEQYF
>17|TRBV9|-|TRBJ1-3|-
TGTGCCAGCAGCGTAGATGGGGGACTCAGCTCTGGAAACACCATATATTTT
CASSVDGGLSSGNTIYF
>13|TRBV9|-|TRBJ2-3|-
TGTGCCAGCAGCGTCGCGGGGACAGATACGCAGTATTTT
CASSVAGTDTQYF
>15|TRBV27|TRBD2|TRBJ2-2|-
TGTGCCAGCAGTTCGGAAGCGGGGAGCTCCGGGGAGCTGTTTTTT
CASSSEAGSSGELFF
>16|TRBV18|-|TRBJ1-1|-
TGTGCCAGCTCGTCGAATGCAGGGGCTCCGAACACTGAAGCTTTCTTT
CASSSNAGAPNTEAFF
>15|TRBV9|TRBD2|TRBJ2-7|-
TGTGCCAGCAGCCTCGGGACTAGCGGTTCCTACGAGCAGTACTTC
CASSLGTSGSYEQYF
>18|TRBV5-1|TRBD2|TRBJ2-3|-
TGCGCCAGCAGCCCCGTGATCAGCGGGGGAGCGAGCACAGATACGCAGTATTTT
CASSPVISGGASTDTQYF
>11|TRBV20-1|-|TRBJ1-2|-
TGCAGTTCTGTAGGGGGGGATGGCTACACCTTC
CSSVGGDGYTF
>14|TRBV6-5|TRBD1|TRBJ1-2|few
TGTGCCAGCAGTTCCCCTGGGACAGCCTATGGCTACACCTTC
CASSSPGTAYGYTF
>15|TRBV11-3|-|TRBJ1-1|once
TGTGCCAGCAGCCAGAGAGGACAGTTAAACACTGAAGCTTTCTTT
CASSQRGQLNTEAFF
>14|TRBV4-1|-|TRBJ1-2|few
TGCGCCAGCAGCCAAGCCTCAGGTTCTTATGGCTACACCTTC
CASSQASGSYGYTF
>15|TRBV4-1|-|TRBJ1-2|-
TGCGCCAGCAGCCAGGTATCAGGGTCGGACTATGGCTACACCTTC
CASSQVSGSDYGYTF
>14|TRBV2|TRBD2|TRBJ2-3|-
TGTGCCAGCAAGCGGGGGGTAAGCACAGATACGCAGTATTTT
CASKRGVSTDTQYF
>14|TRBV19|-|TRBJ1-4|-
TGTGCCAGTTCGGATCTCAGAGGAAATGAAAAACTGTTTTTT
CASSDLRGNEKLFF
>14|TRBV11-2|-|TRBJ1-1|-
TGTGCCAGCAGCTTAGATCGGGGGGGGCCTGAAGCTTTCTTT
CASSLDRGGPEAFF
>15|TRBV9|TRBD1|TRBJ1-1|-
TGTGCCAGCAGCACAAGGACAGGGGGGAACACTGAAGCTTTCTTT
CASSTRTGGNTEAFF
>18|TRBV19|-|TRBJ2-5|-
TGTGCCAGTAGTATAGATCTATCGGGGATAGGCCTCCAAGAGACCCAGTACTTC
CASSIDLSGIGLQETQYF
>16|TRBV7-2|TRBD2|TRBJ2-5|-
TGTGCCAGCAGCCCCAAGTGGCGGGGGGTCGCCGAGACCCAGTACTTC
CASSPKWRGVAETQYF
>15|TRBV7-9|-|TRBJ1-2|-
TGTGCCAGCAGCAGAGACATTACCGTCCGAGATGGCTACACCTTC
CASSRDITVRDGYTF
>11|TRBV2|TRBD2|TRBJ2-1|-
TGTGCCAGCAGTCCCGGACTAGCCTATTTCTTC
CASSPGLAYFF
>13|TRBV29-1|TRBD2|TRBJ2-7|-
TGCAGCGTTGAACTCCATCGGGGGGACGAGCAGTACTTC
CSVELHRGDEQYF
>15|TRBV25-1|TRBD1|TRBJ1-3|-
TGTGCCAGCAGGGGGACAGGGGAGGGGGGAAACACCATATATTTT
CASRGTGEGGNTIYF
>14|TRBV7-9|TRBD1|TRBJ1-6|few
TGTGCCAGCAGCACAACAGGGGGTAATTCACCCCTCCACTTT
CASSTTGGNSPLHF
>16|TRBV6-1|-|TRBJ1-1|-
TGTGCCAGCAGTGAAGCCCATGGACAGCGGAACACTGAAGCTTTCTTT
CASSEAHGQRNTEAFF
>14|TRBV29-1|-|TRBJ1-2|-
TGCAGCGTTGGGGAGGACCGAGCTAACTATGGCTACACCTTC
CSVGEDRANYGYTF
>14|TRBV25-1|TRBD1|TRBJ1-6|-
TGTGCCAGCAGTGTTCAGGGGGCGAATTCACCCCTCCACTTT
CASSVQGANSPLHF
>16|TRBV6-5|-|TRBJ1-3|-
TGTGCCAGCAGTTACTCTTACACATACTCTGGAAACACCATATATTTT
CASSYSYTYSGNTIYF
>13|TRBV6-1|TRBD2|TRBJ2-5|-
TGTGCCAGCAGTAAGCGGGAACAAGAGACCCAGTACTTC
CASSKREQETQYF
>16|TRBV7-9|TRBD1|TRBJ2-2|-
TGTGCCAGCAGCTTAGCGGGGACAGCGAACACCGGGGAGCTGTTTTTT
CASSLAGTANTGELFF
>16|TRBV4-1|-|TRBJ2-7|-
TGCGCCAGCAGCCAAGATTTGAACTATCCCTCCTACGAGCAGTACTTC
CASSQDLNYPSYEQYF
>16|TRBV10-3|-|TRBJ2-7|few
TGTGCCATCAGTGGACCGGGGCCAGGGGCTTCCTACGAGCAGTACTTC
CAISGPGPGASYEQYF
>16|TRBV6-5|-|TRBJ1-1|-
TGTGCCAGCAGTTACTCGAGTCGACAGGTCGGCACTGAAGCTTTCTTT
CASSYSSRQVGTEAFF
>15|TRBV27|TRBD2|TRBJ2-1|-
TGTGCCAGCAGACCAGGACTAGCGGGGGGCTGGGAGCAGTTCTTC
CASRPGLAGGWEQFF
>15|TRBV6-5|TRBD1|TRBJ2-2|-
TGTGCCAGCGAGGCACAGGGGGCGAACACCGGGGAGCTGTTTTTT
CASEAQGANTGELFF
>17|TRBV7-2|TRBD2|TRBJ2-6|-
TGTGCCAGCAGCCCTAGCATAGCGGGCACTGGGGCCAACGTCCTGACTTTC
CASSPSIAGTGANVLTF
>14|TRBV5-1|-|TRBJ1-2|-
TGCGCCAGCAGCTTGGTTCCGTATAACTATGGCTACACCTTC
CASSLVPYNYGYTF
>12|TRBV5-1|-|TRBJ2-7|few
TGCGCCAGCAGCTTGGAGTTCGGCGAGCAGTACTTC
CASSLEFGEQYF
>15|TRBV9|TRBD2|TRBJ2-2|-
TGTGCCAGCAGCCCCCGGGGAGGGCGGACCGGGGAGCTGTTTTTT
CASSPRGGRTGELFF
>13|TRBV7-2|TRBD1|TRBJ2-4|-
TGTGCCACCCTCGGACAGGCAGAAAACATTCAGTACTTC
CATLGQAENIQYF